What follows is one TCR beta chain and its context. This specimen comes from a study of T cell responses to AZD1222 COVID-19 vaccine. Germline lookup yields CDR1 SGHRS and CDR2 YFSETQ. The CDR3 is 13 amino acids. Trimming stripped 0 bases from V and 1 base from J, with 2 bases between. The repertoire was sequenced with immunoSEQ multiplex PCR; TCRdb's copy has only in-frame clones and lacks some. Counted here are more than 80,000 clones, approximately 85% occurring once; the ten biggest clones make up approximately 3.6%. The sample here was peripheral blood, taken 28 days after the second AZD1222 dose. The source is an adult who received the AZD1222 COVID-19 vaccine. V gene TRBV5-1 combines with J gene TRBJ2-1, with D unresolved. Here the CDR3 DNA reads TGCGCCAGCAGCTTGGGGTCCTACAATGAGCAGTTCTTC. It translates to CASSLGSYNEQFF.